This T cell receptor (beta chain) was identified in a study of tissue T cells after allogeneic stem cell transplantation. Overall study results and limits: TCR repertoires tracked anatomic similarity, regardless of disease or transplant status. Tissue-detected TCR repertoire was only partly captured by blood and spleen T cells. The patient cohort was small and clinically heterogeneous, with limited sampling depth. Which tissue TCRs were alloreactive or antigen-specific was not determined. Some clones might be persisting host cells.

Sequenced by immunoSEQ multiplex PCR; TCRdb stores in-frame clones only, minus some. The table has 15,000 to 20,000 clones, about 70% seen once. In regard to this clone: Its matching antigen is unknown. Gene names refer to mouse genes. The CDR3 end lies 1 residue beyond the end of the read and is filled in from the germline J gene.

The V gene's germline CDR1 is NSHNY and CDR2 SYGAGN. The CDR3 sequence is 13 residues long. V lost 5 bases and J lost 3; bases outside the gene matches: 1. The chain uses TRBV13-1 and TRBJ1-5; 8 nucleotides line up with TRBD1. Sequencing was done on a sample of spleen. This TCR was sampled from a female BALB/c mouse in good health. These mice share the MHC haplotype H2-d. CDR3 DNA, as far as it was read: TGTGCCAGCAGGACAGGGGTCAACCAGGCTCCGCTT. It specifies CASRTGVNQAPL. The whole CDR3 region reads CASRTGVNQAPLF.